Each of the 24 T cell receptor beta chains below was sequenced from the same sample in a study of T cell repertoires in cytomegalovirus infection. A single record per CDR3 protein comes from TCRdb applying MiXCR to the reads. The sample has roughly 800,000 distinct CDR3 sequences; roughly 28% are singletons. For these receptors, no antigen is known. This material consisted of cultured CD8+ T cells from PBMCs, taken from culture after CMV antigen stimulation. The receptor source for this set is a human donor in good health (CMV status not recorded). Some clones in this sample may be carry-over from other donors' samples.

The chain is built from TRBV20-1 and TRBJ1-1, with 11 bases identical to TRBD1. Trimming cost V 3 bases and J 0 bases; bases outside gene matches: 3. The CDR3 consists of 15 residues. Germline lookup yields CDR1 DFQATT and CDR2 SNEGSKA (reference sequence). The CDR3: CSARDRGRMNTEAFF. The CDR3 nucleotides are TGCAGTGCTAGGGACAGGGGGCGGATGAACACTGAAGCTTTCTTT.

The rearrangement links TRBV6-5 to TRBJ2-7; 11 bases are shared with TRBD1. Germline CDR1 and CDR2: MNHEY and SVGAGI. V shed 4 bases, J shed 4 bases, and the junction held 6 bases outside the gene matches. There are 15 residues in the CDR3. CDR3 nucleotide sequence: TGTGCCAGCAGTTGGCCGGGACAGGGGGTGTACGAGCAGTACTTC. Translation: CASSWPGQGVYEQYF.

The V call is TRBV4-1, the J call TRBJ1-1; no definite D call. Between the trimmed V and J ends, which lost 0 bases and 3 bases, there was a span of 5 bases. CDR3 length: 13 residues. In germline, CDR1 is MGHRA, CDR2 YSYEKL. This CDR3 reads CASSQDQDTEAFF. CDR3 in DNA: TGCGCCAGCAGCCAAGATCAGGACACTGAAGCTTTCTTT.

This rearrangement joins TRBV9 to TRBJ1-2; D not certain. This CDR3 region has 12 residues. CDR1 SGDLS and CDR2 YYNGEE come from the germline V gene. Trimming removed 5 bases from V and 4 bases from J, with 9 bases in between. The CDR3 reads CASSQRAYGYTF. The DNA for the CDR3 is TGTGCCAGCAGTCAGAGGGCCTATGGCTACACCTTC.

This clonotype was seen just once. A much larger clone lies a single base off, so this may be a read error. The chain uses TRBV7-2 and TRBJ2-3, with D uncertain. The CDR3 sequence is 14 residues long. From germline, CDR1 is SGHTA and CDR2 FQGNSA. CDR3: CACSAWSGTDTQYF. CDR3 DNA: TGTGCCTGCAGCGCCTGGAGCGGCACAGATACGCAGTATTTT. Full variable domain (missing parts from reference TRBV7-2 and TRBJ2-3): GAGVSQSPSNKVTEKGKDVELRCDPISGHTALYWYRQSLGQGLEFLIYFQGNSAPDKSGLPSDRFSAERTGGSVSTLTIQRTQQEDSAVYLCACSAWSGTDTQYFGPGTRLTVL.

The chain has TRBV18 and TRBJ2-3, with D unclear. Germline V CDR1 and CDR2: KGHSH, LQKENI. The CDR3 consists of 15 residues. V was clipped by 6 bases and J by 0 bases, with 13 bases between them. This CDR3 is CASSLIDPSTDTQYF. CDR3 nucleotide sequence: TGTGCCAGCTCCCTTATTGACCCTAGCACAGATACGCAGTATTTT.

In its sample, this clonotype was seen once. Written as DNA, the CDR3 is TGTGCCAGCAGTCTATATCCCACCTACGAGCAGTACTTC. Protein: CASSLYPTYEQYF. The rearrangement links TRBV6-6 to TRBJ2-7; no definite D call. The CDR3 consists of 13 residues. Germline V gene sequence: CDR1 MNHNY, CDR2 SVGAGI (reference sequence). The germline V and J ends were trimmed by 5 bases and 2 bases, with 10 bases remaining between them.

CDR3 nucleotides: TGTGCCAGCAGCCGAGGACAGCAAGGAGGAGCTTTCTTT. This sequence encodes CASSRGQQGGAFF. This chain uses TRBV27 with TRBJ1-1, with D perhaps matching TRBD1 (6 bases). V was clipped by 6 bases and J by 10 bases, with 18 bases between them. Germline V gene data show CDR1 as MNHEY and CDR2 as SMNVEV (reference sequence). The CDR3 length is 13 residues.

The chain is built from TRBV27 and TRBJ1-5; D is ambiguous. The CDR3 is made up of 14 amino acids. Germline V gene lookup returns CDR1 MNHEY and CDR2 SMNVEV (reference sequence). V was pared by 6 bases and J by 5 bases, with 14 bases between. In nucleotides, the CDR3 is TGTGCCAGCAGCTTCCTACCGGGCGATCAGCCCCAGCATTTT. Encoded protein: CASSFLPGDQPQHF.

This chain links TRBV19 with TRBJ2-2; TRBD1 might be the D (6 bases). This CDR3 spans 14 amino acids. Trimming removed 5 bases from V and 4 bases from J, with 11 bases in between. Germline CDR1 reads LNHDA; CDR2 reads SQIVND (reference sequence). This CDR3 reads CASSLNRVTGELFF. Here the CDR3 DNA reads TGTGCCAGTAGTCTCAACAGGGTCACCGGGGAGCTGTTTTTT. Complete variable domain (other parts from reference TRBV19 and TRBJ2-2): DGGITQSPKYLFRKEGQNVTLSCEQNLNHDAMYWYRQDPGQGLRLIYYSQIVNDFQKGDIAEGYSVSREKKESFPLTVTSAQKNPTAFYLCASSLNRVTGELFFGEGSRLTVL.

The rearrangement joins TRBV14 to TRBJ1-1; D may be TRBD1 (5 bases). The CDR3 runs to 13 residues. The ends were cut back, 0 bases at V and 8 bases at J, with 10 bases in the middle. Per germline, CDR1 SGHDN and CDR2 FVKESK. As DNA, the CDR3 is TGTGCCAGCAGCCAAGATGAATGGACAGAAGCTTTCTTT. This codes for CASSQDEWTEAFF.

V and J are TRBV6-2 or TRBV6-3 and TRBJ2-5; 13 bases align to TRBD2. J was trimmed by 4 bases and V by 6 bases; bases with no gene match: 11. Germline loops: CDR1 MNHEY, CDR2 SVGEGT. This CDR3 region has 17 residues. The CDR3: CASSSVGLAGEGETQYF. CDR3 nucleotide sequence: TGTGCCAGCAGCTCTGTTGGACTAGCGGGGGAGGGAGAGACCCAGTACTTC.

The chain recombines TRBV10-2 with TRBJ2-3; D is undetermined. The CDR3 extends over 13 amino acids. Trimming stripped 5 bases from V and 2 bases from J, with 8 bases between. Germline V CDR1 and CDR2: WSHSY, SAAADI. CDR3: CASSPWVTDTQYF. CDR3 nucleotides: TGCGCCAGCAGTCCCTGGGTCACAGATACGCAGTATTTT.

In this sample, this clonotype turned up many times. The chain couples TRBV7-6 to TRBJ2-1, with D perhaps TRBD2 (6 bases). Germline assignment: CDR1 SGHVS and CDR2 FNYEAQ. V was trimmed by 5 bases and J by 4 bases, leaving 18 bases between them. CDR3 length equals 16 residues. CDR3 DNA: TGTGCCAGCAGCCCCGGAGCGGGCCCCCTTTACAATGAGCAGTTCTTC. Translating it yields CASSPGAGPLYNEQFF.

This clonotype was seen a few times. V and J are TRBV20-1 and TRBJ2-5; D remains ambiguous. Trimming removed 3 bases from V and 5 bases from J, with 4 bases in between. This CDR3 has 10 residues. Germline CDR1 DFQATT, CDR2 SNEGSKA (reference sequence). The CDR3 DNA follows: TGCAGTGCTAGTTGGGAGACCCAGTACTTC. The encoded protein is CSASWETQYF.

This clonotype showed up many times. One junction end disagrees with the germline gene, perhaps due to a read error. V is TRBV7-6 and J is TRBJ2-1, with 7 bases lining up with TRBD1. This CDR3 is 15 amino acids long. The germline V gene encodes CDR1 SGHVS and CDR2 FNYEAQ. CDR3 sequence (DNA): TGTGCTAGCAGCTTAACCGGGACAGTCTACAATGAGCAGTTCTTC. It yields the protein CASSLTGTVYNEQFF.

This clonotype was detected only a few times. The V gene is TRBV7-6, the J gene TRBJ1-1, with unresolved D. Germline CDR1 reads SGHVS; CDR2 reads FNYEAQ. V shed 3 bases and J shed 1 base, with 6 bases lying between them. The CDR3 loop spans 13 amino acids. The CDR3 protein is CASSLYPNTEAFF. The CDR3 DNA reads as TGTGCCAGCAGCTTGTATCCGAACACTGAAGCTTTCTTT.

In this sample, this clonotype turned up many times. This rearrangement joins TRBV7-8 to TRBJ1-5; 10 bases line up with TRBD1. Looked up from germline, CDR1 is SGHVS and CDR2 is FQNEAQ. This CDR3 is 21 amino acids long. J was trimmed by 0 bases and V by 1 base; bases with no gene match: 15. The CDR3 loop is CASSLVSGTGDRDFSNQPQHF. DNA for the CDR3: TGTGCCAGCAGCTTAGTTTCTGGGACAGGGGATAGGGACTTTAGCAATCAGCCCCAGCATTTT.

The chain employs TRBV9 and TRBJ2-2; 8 bases align to TRBD2. Germline V gene sequence: CDR1 SGDLS, CDR2 YYNGEE. V trimming: 0 bases; J trimming: 5 bases; junction bases outside the gene matches: 3. This CDR3 region has 15 residues. The CDR3 region is CASSVVGGETGELFF. The CDR3 nucleotides are TGTGCCAGCAGCGTAGTCGGGGGGGAAACCGGGGAGCTGTTTTTT.

This clonotype was recorded a few times. V usage is TRBV7-9 and J usage is TRBJ2-7; D gene uncertain. The CDR3 contains 11 residues. Germline V gives CDR1 SEHNR, CDR2 FQNEAQ (reference sequence). Trimming removed 4 bases from V and 7 bases from J, with 8 bases in between. Here the CDR3 reads CASSSGWEQYV. In nucleotides, the CDR3 is TGTGCCAGCAGCTCAGGTTGGGAGCAGTACGTC.

This clonotype came up once. CDR3: CASSSGPTIQAFF. The CDR3 coding sequence is TGTGCCAGCAGTAGCGGACCTACGATCCAAGCTTTCTTT. The chain has TRBV13 and TRBJ1-1; no clear D. Germline V gene lookup returns CDR1 PRHDT and CDR2 FYEKMQ (reference sequence). The CDR3 totals 13 residues. Trimming removed 6 bases at V and 9 bases at J, with 17 bases between.

The chain has TRBV10-3 and TRBJ1-1; TRBD1 might be the D (5 bases). CDR1 ENHRY and CDR2 SYGVKD come from the germline V gene. There are 13 residues in the CDR3. V was trimmed by 10 bases and J by 2 bases, leaving 14 bases between them. The DNA for the CDR3 is TGTGCCACCATCCGCGACAGAAACACTGAAGCTTTCTTT. Translating gives CATIRDRNTEAFF.

This clonotype showed up many times. The gene calls are TRBV7-9 and TRBJ2-1; possible D gene TRBD2, 5 bases. The CDR3 contains 15 residues. Trimming removed 5 bases at V and 3 bases at J, with 14 bases between. Germline CDR1 SEHNR, CDR2 FQNEAQ (reference sequence). CDR3 in amino acids: CASSPRTDLYNEQFF. The CDR3 DNA follows: TGTGCCAGCAGCCCTCGGACTGATCTCTACAATGAGCAGTTCTTC.

The gene calls are TRBV7-9 and TRBJ1-5; D not certain. CDR1 SEHNR and CDR2 FQNEAQ come from the germline V gene (reference sequence). The CDR3 is 16 residues long. The V end was cut by 4 bases, the J end by 0 bases, with 13 bases between. The CDR3 here is CASSSDGDYSNQPQHF. The CDR3 nucleotides are TGTGCCAGCAGCTCGGACGGTGACTATAGCAATCAGCCCCAGCATTTT.